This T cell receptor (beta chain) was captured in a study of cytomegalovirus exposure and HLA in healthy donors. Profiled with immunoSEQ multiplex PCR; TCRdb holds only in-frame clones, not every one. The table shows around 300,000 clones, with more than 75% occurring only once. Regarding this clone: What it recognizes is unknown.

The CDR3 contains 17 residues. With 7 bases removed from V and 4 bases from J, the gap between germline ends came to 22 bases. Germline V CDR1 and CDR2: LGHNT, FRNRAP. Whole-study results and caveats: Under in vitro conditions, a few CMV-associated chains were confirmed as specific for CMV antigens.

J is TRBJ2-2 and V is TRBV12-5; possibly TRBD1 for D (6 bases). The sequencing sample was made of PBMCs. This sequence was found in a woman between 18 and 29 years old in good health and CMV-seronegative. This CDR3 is CASVLGARAYGTGELFF. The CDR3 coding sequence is TGTGCTAGTGTCTTGGGGGCCAGGGCATATGGCACCGGGGAGCTGTTTTTT.